This note documents a single T cell receptor (beta chain) sequence. Antigen unknown. A FACSAria was used to sort CD4+ and CD8+ T cells. These cells came from PBMCs. The sample belongs to a study of CD8+ T cells in alopecia areata. Extracted RNA was reverse transcribed, and the resulting cDNA served as sequencing template. Profiled with immunoSEQ multiplex PCR; TCRdb holds only in-frame clones, not every one. In the table there are over 200,000 clones, 50% to 65% of which are singletons. The V end lost 0 bases, the J end lost 4 bases, and 12 bases lay between the germline ends. Germline V gene data show CDR1 as MGHRA and CDR2 as YSYEKL. The CDR3 contains 15 residues. Study results and caveats: The study found higher clonality in lesional than normal scalp, especially in alopecia totalis/universalis.

J is TRBJ1-2 and V is TRBV4-1; D is possibly TRBD1 (6 bases). The sequenced sample was CD4+ T cells sorted from blood, obtained at week 0. The receptor's source is a human donor with alopecia areata. The CDR3 coding sequence is TGCGCCAGCAGCCAAGACGTGACAGGCTCCTATGGCTACACCTTC. This encodes CASSQDVTGSYGYTF.